Listed here are 28 T cell receptor beta chains from one sample, sequenced in a study of human T cells and chemical hapten exposure. Described time point: patch test 2, 6 weeks after DPC sensitization. This sample's treatment: therapeutic diphenylcyclopropenone sensitization with weekly scalp DPC. TCRdb re-called the RACE reads through MiXCR, storing one row per CDR3 protein. The sample holds 90,000 to 110,000 distinct CDR3 sequences, roughly 10% seen once. The sequenced sample was whole blood, obtained in connection with sensitization to the hapten diphenylcyclopropenone (DPC). The receptors stem from a woman aged 40 to 50 with alopecia areata. Some clones in this sample may be carry-over from other donors' samples.

This chain connects TRBV20-1 to TRBJ2-7; possible D gene TRBD1, 6 bases. Per the germline V gene, CDR1 is DFQATT and CDR2 is SNEGSKA (reference sequence). This CDR3 is built from 15 residues. Trimming took 2 bases from V and 0 from J, leaving 14 bases between them. CDR3 sequence reads: CSARYTGQLSYEQYF. For the CDR3, the DNA is TGCAGTGCTAGATACACCGGACAGCTCTCCTACGAGCAGTACTTC.

This clonotype was recorded a few times. V gene TRBV7-2 combines with J gene TRBJ2-1; D is perhaps TRBD2 (6 bases). V gave up 0 bases and J gave up 3 bases, with 9 bases separating them. Germline V CDR1 and CDR2: SGHTA, FQGNSA. The CDR3 sequence is 15 residues long. The CDR3 DNA is TGTGCCAGCAGCTTAGCGGGGGGAGACTACAATGAGCAGTTCTTC. The encoded protein is CASSLAGGDYNEQFF.

The J gene is TRBJ1-6, the V gene TRBV28; 7 nucleotides line up with TRBD1. The junction had 8 bases not matched to a gene; V was cut back by 3 bases and J by 9 bases. The CDR3 is 15 residues long. Germline CDR1 and CDR2: MDHEN and SYDVKM. The CDR3 nucleotides read TGTGCCAGCAGTTTGTCTCGGCAGGGGGGTTCACCCCTCCACTTT. Its translation: CASSLSRQGGSPLHF.

This clonotype was seen more than once but under ten times. The chain combines TRBV18 with TRBJ1-4, with D unclear. Trimming took off 6 bases at V and 0 bases at J, with 14 bases between the two ends. This CDR3 region has 16 residues. Germline assignment: CDR1 KGHSH and CDR2 LQKENI. The CDR3 reads CASSTGVVATNEKLFF. The DNA of the CDR3 is TGTGCCAGCTCGACCGGTGTGGTTGCAACTAATGAAAAACTGTTTTTT.

Many counts were recorded for this clonotype. V and J are TRBV20-1 and TRBJ2-7; 10 positions agree with TRBD1. Germline V lookup: CDR1 DFQATT, CDR2 SNEGSKA (reference sequence). The ends lost 0 bases at V and 3 bases at J; junction bases unmatched: 11. CDR3 size: 17 residues. In nucleotides, the CDR3 is TGCAGTGCTAGAGACCCGAGGGGGACAGGGGTTCGCTACGAGCAGTACTTC. Residues: CSARDPRGTGVRYEQYF.

This chain links TRBV20-1 with TRBJ2-2; 15 positions match TRBD2. J was trimmed by 4 bases and V by 6 bases; bases with no gene match: 12. The germline V gene encodes CDR1 DFQATT and CDR2 SNEGSKA (reference sequence). The CDR3 is 18 amino acids. The CDR3 protein is CSAPPWTSGGGRTGELFF. Here the CDR3 DNA reads TGCAGTGCCCCCCCGTGGACTAGCGGGGGGGGACGCACCGGGGAGCTGTTTTTT.

The V and J genes are TRBV18 and TRBJ1-6; a possible D gene is TRBD1 (6 bases). Germline CDR1 is KGHSH and CDR2 is LQKENI. Trimming took off 4 bases at V and 7 bases at J, with 17 bases between the two ends. This CDR3 spans 16 amino acids. The CDR3 nucleotides read TGTGCCAGCTCACTCCCGACCAGGGGCAAGAATTCACCCCTCCACTTT. The encoded protein is CASSLPTRGKNSPLHF.

Regarding this clonotype: It may be a read error: a sequence one base away is much more abundant. The CDR3 carries no conserved terminal phenylalanine or tryptophan, so it likely arises from a read error. The limits of the CDR3 on the DNA are not certain, so only TCRdb's listed CDR3 is given. The chain combines TRBV4-3 with TRBJ2-7; no check of the table's D call, TRBD2, against the DNA was made. A total of 13 residues make up the CDR3, ends included. Germline-derived CDR1 and CDR2 are LGHNA and YSLEER. The CDR3 protein is CASSHHSLEGKYC.

This clonotype was detected ten times or more. The rearrangement links TRBV4-1 to TRBJ2-7; the D is unclear. The germline V gene has CDR1 MGHRA and CDR2 YSYEKL. The CDR3 loop spans 13 amino acids. With 4 bases removed from V and 6 bases from J, the gap between germline ends came to 13 bases. CDR3 DNA: TGCGCCAGCAGCCGAATCTCGTCGGGCGAGCAGTACTTC. This translates into CASSRISSGEQYF.

This clonotype turned up a few times. J is TRBJ1-1 and V is TRBV18, with 8 positions matching TRBD1. Germline V lookup: CDR1 KGHSH, CDR2 LQKENI. The junction had 6 bases not matched to a gene; V was cut back by 3 bases and J by 3 bases. The CDR3 runs to 15 residues. CDR3 in amino acids: CASSPQGAGYTEAFF. Here the CDR3 DNA reads TGTGCCAGCTCACCCCAGGGGGCCGGCTACACTGAAGCTTTCTTT. The entire variable domain, with the rest obtained from reference TRBV18 and TRBJ1-1, is as follows: NAGVMQNPRHLVRRRGQEARLRCSPMKGHSHVYWYRQLPEEGLKFMVYLQKENIIDESGMPKERFSAEFPKEGPSILRIQQVVRGDSAAYFCASSPQGAGYTEAFFGQGTRLTVV.

This clonotype was observed at least ten times. The chain links TRBV14 to TRBJ1-1; D not certain. The CDR3 contains 11 residues. Looked up from germline, CDR1 is SGHDN and CDR2 is FVKESK. V was cut by 2 bases and J by 5 bases, with 3 bases left in between. CDR3 residues: CASSQRTEAFF. The CDR3 DNA sequence: TGTGCCAGCAGCCAACGGACTGAAGCTTTCTTT.

The chain links TRBV29-1 to TRBJ2-7, with D perhaps matching TRBD1 (6 bases). Germline CDR1 is SQVTM and CDR2 is ANQGSEA. Trimming pared 7 bases from V and 6 bases from J, leaving 13 bases between. The CDR3 contains 11 residues. CDR3 DNA sequence: TGCAGCGGCCTACAGGGTCGCGAGCAGTACTTC. This codes for CSGLQGREQYF.

To note about this clonotype: This may stem from a read error, because a much larger clone lies one nucleotide away. No conserved phenylalanine or tryptophan ends this CDR3, so it is likely a read error. The genes are TRBV4-1 and TRBJ2-5; no firm D call. This CDR3 region has 16 residues. The V end lost 1 base, the J end lost 7 bases, and 19 bases lay between the germline ends. CDR1 and CDR2 (germline): MGHRA, YSYEKL. CDR3 nucleotide sequence: TGCGCCAGCAGCCAAGTGGACCTTTTTATATATGGGACCCAGTACTCC. Encoded protein: CASSQVDLFIYGTQYS.

This clonotype has only a few counts. The V gene is TRBV20-1, the J gene TRBJ2-3; 9 bases map to TRBD2. The CDR3 spans 14 residues. The V gene end was trimmed by 3 bases and the J gene end by 7 bases; junction bases not matched to a gene: 8. Germline lookup yields CDR1 DFQATT and CDR2 SNEGSKA (reference sequence). In nucleotides, the CDR3 is TGCAGTGCTAGTGATAGCGGGGGCCGTTATACGCAGTATTTT. Protein: CSASDSGGRYTQYF.

V and J are TRBV6-5 and TRBJ1-1, with D uncertain. Trimming shortened V by 2 bases and J by 3 bases, and 10 bases separated the two germline ends. Germline CDR1 is MNHEY and CDR2 is SVGAGI. CDR3 size: 14 residues. The chain's CDR3 is CASSYQRWDTEAFF. The CDR3 DNA reads TGTGCCAGCAGTTACCAACGGTGGGACACTGAAGCTTTCTTT.

The genes are TRBV14 and TRBJ2-2, with TRBD1 matching 7 bases. The V and J ends lost 0 bases and 5 bases, in that order; junction bases with no gene match: 6. Per germline, CDR1 SGHDN and CDR2 FVKESK. The CDR3 contains 16 residues. The CDR3 loop reads CASSQDHPRGTGELFF. CDR3 bases: TGTGCCAGCAGCCAAGATCATCCCAGGGGGACCGGGGAGCTGTTTTTT.

This clonotype was observed at least ten times. This chain connects TRBV9 to TRBJ2-5; 11 positions agree with TRBD2. Germline CDR1 SGDLS, CDR2 YYNGEE. With 0 bases clipped from V and 0 bases from J, the junction kept 4 bases outside the gene matches. CDR3 length: 17 residues. Here the CDR3 reads CASSVGASGGYQETQYF. The CDR3 nucleotides read TGTGCCAGCAGCGTAGGGGCTAGCGGGGGGTACCAAGAGACCCAGTACTTC.

The chain has TRBV7-9 and TRBJ1-2; a weak D match, TRBD1 (5 bases). The length of the CDR3 is 13 residues. Germline V gives CDR1 SEHNR, CDR2 FQNEAQ (reference sequence). V lost 3 bases to trimming and J lost 5 bases, with 10 bases between them. This CDR3 reads CASSLGDLYGYTF. The CDR3 DNA follows: TGTGCCAGCAGCTTGGGGGACCTTTATGGCTACACCTTC.

This clonotype was recorded many times. The chain joins TRBV6-2 or TRBV6-3 to TRBJ2-7; 8 positions match TRBD1. Per germline, CDR1 MNHEY and CDR2 SVGEGT. The V and J ends lost 6 bases and 3 bases, in that order; junction bases with no gene match: 10. The CDR3 is 15 residues long. The CDR3 bases are TGTGCCAGCAGCCGTCGCCCAGGGACAGGCTACGAGCAGTACTTC. It yields the protein CASSRRPGTGYEQYF.

This clonotype was detected ten times or more. J is TRBJ1-2 and V is TRBV7-8, with a tentative D call TRBD1 (5 bases). CDR1 is SGHVS and CDR2 is FQNEAQ in the germline V gene. The CDR3 contains 15 residues. The germline V and J ends were trimmed by 5 bases and 7 bases, with 20 bases remaining between them. The chain's CDR3 is CASSQSPGWEIGYTF. The CDR3, as DNA: TGTGCCAGCAGCCAAAGCCCAGGGTGGGAGATTGGCTACACCTTC.

This clonotype was detected a few times. This chain uses TRBV5-3 with TRBJ1-4; D gene unclear. TRBV5-3 is an open reading frame, and its role is uncertain. The CDR3 loop spans 15 amino acids. Trimming removed 1 base from V and 2 bases from J, with 9 bases in between. The CDR3 loop is CARSLIVYTNEKLFF. The CDR3 bases are TGTGCCAGAAGCTTGATCGTTTACACTAATGAAAAACTGTTTTTT.

This chain joins TRBV25-1 and TRBJ1-1, with D perhaps matching TRBD1 (6 bases). V was pared by 0 bases and J by 1 base, with 15 bases between. This CDR3 spans 17 amino acids. Germline V lookup: CDR1 MGHDK, CDR2 SYGVNS. CDR3 protein: CASSEYRGGQGNTEAFF. CDR3 coding DNA: TGTGCCAGCAGTGAATATCGTGGGGGGCAGGGGAACACTGAAGCTTTCTTT.

The rearrangement links TRBV6-6 to TRBJ2-2; the D gene is possibly TRBD1 (6 bases). Germline V gene data show CDR1 as MNHNY and CDR2 as SVGAGI (reference sequence). The CDR3 length is 15 residues. V lost 5 bases and J lost 0, with 10 bases in between. CDR3 bases: TGTGCCAGCAGTACGGACAGTCCGAACACCGGGGAGCTGTTTTTT. Protein product: CASSTDSPNTGELFF.

The chain joins TRBV7-9 to TRBJ1-1; D is ambiguous. CDR3 length: 12 residues. Trimming removed 8 bases at V and 0 bases at J, with 7 bases between. Per the germline V gene, CDR1 is SEHNR and CDR2 is FQNEAQ (reference sequence). The CDR3 loop reads CASGVMNTEAFF. The DNA of the CDR3 is TGTGCCAGCGGAGTCATGAACACTGAAGCTTTCTTT.

This clonotype was detected ten times or more. The chain links TRBV3-1 to TRBJ1-3; no clear D gene. Germline assignment: CDR1 LGHDT and CDR2 YNNKEL (reference sequence). Trimming shortened V by 1 base and J by 4 bases, and 8 bases separated the two germline ends. The length of the CDR3 is 14 residues. The CDR3 reads CASSQVHQGNTIYF. As DNA, the CDR3 is TGTGCCAGCAGCCAAGTCCATCAGGGAAACACCATATATTTT.

This clonotype was detected only a few times. The chain recombines TRBV20-1 with TRBJ2-7; D not certain. The V end lost 1 base, the J end lost 2 bases, and 15 bases lay between the germline ends. The CDR3 is 15 amino acids. Germline V CDR1 and CDR2: DFQATT, SNEGSKA (reference sequence). The CDR3 DNA is TGCAGTGCTAGAGGCGCCCTGTTCGTCGCCTACGAGCAGTACTTC. Translated, it gives CSARGALFVAYEQYF.

V is TRBV5-1 and J is TRBJ2-2, with D uncertain. V lost 4 bases and J lost 1, with 5 bases in between. This CDR3 has 13 residues. The germline gives CDR1 SGHRS, CDR2 YFSETQ. The CDR3 nucleotides read TGCGCCAGCAGCCCAGAGAACACCGGGGAGCTGTTTTTT. Amino acids: CASSPENTGELFF.

This clonotype was seen at least ten times. The genes are TRBV11-2 and TRBJ2-2; 8 bases match TRBD2. Germline V gives CDR1 SGHAT, CDR2 FQNNGV. V gave up 2 bases and J gave up 5 bases; unmatched junction bases: 7. The CDR3 length is 16 residues. CDR3 protein: CASSLLSGGGTGELFF. CDR3 bases: TGTGCCAGCAGCTTATTGAGCGGGGGAGGAACCGGGGAGCTGTTTTTT.